One and the same sample provided the 18 T cell receptor beta chains below, sequenced in a study of identical twins. MiXCR, applied by TCRdb to the 5' RACE reads, yields one record per CDR3 protein. Here the sample spans 1.5 million to 2 million distinct CDR3 sequences, more than 30% being singletons. Sequencing was done on a sample of cord blood. The receptors were sampled from a newborn girl in good health.

The CDR3 is CASSQGSWGLDTEAFF. The DNA for the CDR3 is TGTGCCAGCAGCCAAGGTTCCTGGGGTTTGGACACTGAAGCTTTCTTT. The chain carries TRBV3-1 and TRBJ1-1; D not resolved. Germline CDR1 reads LGHDT; CDR2 reads YNNKEL (reference sequence). The V end was cut by 1 base, the J end by 3 bases, with 15 bases between. This CDR3 is built from 16 residues. Looking up the rest from reference TRBV3-1 and TRBJ1-1 gives the full variable domain: DTAVSQTPKYLVTQMGNDKSIKCEQNLGHDTMYWYKQDSKKFLKIMFSYNNKELIINETVPNRFSPKSPDKAHLNLHINSLELGDSAVYFCASSQGSWGLDTEAFFGQGTRLTVV.

This clonotype came up a few times. This rearrangement joins TRBV24-1 to TRBJ2-1; D not resolved. The V gene lost 3 bases and the J gene lost 6 bases, with 14 bases spanning the gap. The CDR3 totals 15 residues. Germline V lookup: CDR1 KGHDR, CDR2 SFDVKD. CDR3 sequence reads: CATSDIANNLNEQFF. The DNA for the CDR3 is TGTGCCACCAGTGATATCGCCAACAACCTCAATGAGCAGTTCTTC.

This clonotype has only a few counts. CDR3 loop: CSARWGGLNNEQFF. For the CDR3, the DNA is TGCAGTGCTCGCTGGGGGGGCCTTAACAATGAGCAGTTCTTC. The V call is TRBV20-1, the J call TRBJ2-1; TRBD2 is a possible D gene (7 bases). The CDR3 length is 14 residues. Germline CDR1 and CDR2: DFQATT and SNEGSKA (reference sequence). Trimming removed 5 bases at V and 5 bases at J, with 16 bases between.

A remark on this clonotype: This may stem from a read error, because a much larger clone lies one nucleotide away. The chain has TRBV27 and TRBJ2-5; D might be TRBD1 (6 bases). With 3 bases removed from V and 13 bases from J, the gap between germline ends came to 21 bases. This CDR3 comprises 14 residues. CDR1 is MNHEY, CDR2 SMNVEV, per germline (reference sequence). The CDR3 nucleotides are TGTGCCAGCAGTTTTGACAGGCTTGGGGGCGAGCGGTACTTC. Translation gives CASSFDRLGGERYF.

V gene TRBV27 combines with J gene TRBJ1-1; D possibly corresponds to TRBD1 (5 bases). This CDR3 has 14 amino acids. V lost 0 bases and J lost 1, with 6 bases in between. CDR1 is MNHEY and CDR2 is SMNVEV in the germline V gene (reference sequence). CDR3 sequence (DNA): TGTGCCAGCAGTTTATCCCAGGGGAACACTGAAGCTTTCTTT. Its protein is CASSLSQGNTEAFF.

The V call is TRBV27, the J call TRBJ2-3; 10 bases map to TRBD2. V dropped 9 bases and J dropped 2; count of bases not matched to a gene: 11. CDR1 and CDR2 from the germline V gene are MNHEY and SMNVEV (reference sequence). The length of the CDR3 is 16 residues. CDR3 protein: CARVPSGRAHTDTQYF. The DNA for the CDR3 is TGTGCCAGGGTTCCCAGCGGGAGGGCCCACACAGATACGCAGTATTTT.

This chain joins TRBV20-1 and TRBJ1-5; D is uncertain. This CDR3 region has 14 residues. Trimming stripped 2 bases from V and 0 bases from J, with 8 bases between. Germline V gene sequence: CDR1 DFQATT, CDR2 SNEGSKA (reference sequence). The CDR3 nucleotides read TGCAGTGCTAGACCGGGTAATAGCAATCAGCCCCAGCATTTT. It translates to CSARPGNSNQPQHF.

This chain joins TRBV6-1 and TRBJ1-5, with 7 bases lining up with TRBD1. Trimming removed 6 bases from V and 2 bases from J; junction bases left unmatched: 10. Germline V gives CDR1 MNHNS, CDR2 SASEGT. This CDR3 spans 16 amino acids. CDR3 residues: CASRGKGGPGNQPQHF. In nucleotides, the CDR3 is TGTGCCAGCAGGGGAAAAGGGGGCCCAGGCAATCAGCCCCAGCATTTT.

This clonotype has just a few counts. The chain combines TRBV28 with TRBJ2-7; D may correspond to TRBD1 or TRBD2 (5 bases each). V lost 8 bases and J 2 bases, leaving 10 bases between the germline ends. The germline CDR1 and CDR2 sequences are MDHEN and SYDVKM. This CDR3 has 12 amino acids. In DNA, the CDR3 is TGTGCCAGCGGGGGATCACCCTACGAGCAGTACTTC. Its translation is CASGGSPYEQYF.

Only a few counts were recorded for this clonotype. The chain combines TRBV28 with TRBJ2-4; 12 bases are shared with TRBD1. The assigned J gene may be wrong: the sequence end matches TRBJ2-7 better. Germline V lookup: CDR1 MDHEN, CDR2 SYDVKM. CDR3 length: 15 amino acids. DNA of the CDR3: TGTGCCAGCAGTAGATCCCGGGACAGGGGGCGCGAGCAGTACTTC. The encoded protein is CASSRSRDRGREQYF.

The V gene is TRBV3-1, the J gene TRBJ2-3; TRBD2 aligns across 7 bases. Per germline, CDR1 LGHDT and CDR2 YNNKEL (reference sequence). This CDR3 has 17 amino acids. Germline trimming cut 1 base from V and 6 bases from J; bases unmatched to any gene: 13. In nucleotides, the CDR3 is TGTGCCAGCAGCCAAGGCTGGGGGGGGAGACTTCGTGATACGCAGTATTTT. This encodes CASSQGWGGRLRDTQYF.

The chain combines TRBV6-1 with TRBJ2-5; 8 bases match TRBD2. This CDR3 comprises 16 residues. Germline CDR1 and CDR2: MNHNS and SASEGT. J gave up 1 base and V 8 bases, and 12 bases lay outside the gene matches. The CDR3 loop reads CASGSTRLAGQETQYF. The CDR3 bases are TGTGCCAGCGGTTCTACCCGCCTAGCGGGCCAAGAGACCCAGTACTTC.

The chain employs TRBV4-1 and TRBJ1-5, with D maybe TRBD1 (5 bases). Germline V gene data show CDR1 as MGHRA and CDR2 as YSYEKL. V lost 4 bases and J lost 4, with 14 bases in between. The CDR3 sequence is 15 residues long. The CDR3 nucleotides read TGCGCCAGCAGCCCCCACGGGACTGAAAATCAGCCCCAGCATTTT. This codes for CASSPHGTENQPQHF.

The chain is built from TRBV28 and TRBJ2-7; D may correspond to TRBD1 or TRBD2 (5 bases each). This CDR3 spans 15 amino acids. Germline V gene data show CDR1 as MDHEN and CDR2 as SYDVKM. Trimming removed 2 bases from V and 2 bases from J, with 13 bases in between. CDR3 loop: CASSLTGTVAYEQYF. The DNA for the CDR3 is TGTGCCAGCAGTTTAACCGGGACGGTAGCCTACGAGCAGTACTTC.

On this clonotype itself: Since a much larger clone is just one base distant, this may be a read error. The chain employs TRBV7-6 and TRBJ2-5, with D possibly matching TRBD2 (5 bases). In germline, CDR1 is SGHVS, CDR2 FNYEAQ. Trimming left V 8 bases short and J 2 bases short, with 12 bases between. This CDR3 is built from 13 residues. The CDR3 region is CASGSLVQETQYF. The CDR3 coding sequence is TGTGCCAGCGGCTCACTAGTGCAAGAGACCCAGTACTTC. Variable domain in full (rest from reference TRBV7-6 and TRBJ2-5): GAGVSQSPRYKVTKRGQDVALRCDPISGHVSLYWYRQALGQGPEFLTYFNYEAQQDKSGLPNDRFSAERPEGSISTLTIQRTEQRDSAMYRCASGSLVQETQYFGPGTRLLVL.

This clonotype has just a few counts. The CDR3 DNA reads TGCAGTGCTAGAGATCCGGGTTTTGGTGGCACTGAAGCTTTCTTT. Protein: CSARDPGFGGTEAFF. The chain couples TRBV20-1 to TRBJ1-1; D uncertain. CDR3 length: 15 residues. The V gene lost 0 bases and the J gene lost 4 bases, with 15 bases spanning the gap. Germline lookup yields CDR1 DFQATT and CDR2 SNEGSKA (reference sequence).

The chain joins TRBV24-1 to TRBJ2-1, with D tentatively TRBD1 (8 bases). The CDR3 is 14 amino acids. Germline V gene data show CDR1 as KGHDR and CDR2 as SFDVKD. Trimming removed 11 bases at V and 5 bases at J, with 18 bases between. The CDR3 protein is CASATGGRDNEQFF. As DNA, the CDR3 is TGTGCCAGCGCAACAGGGGGGAGGGACAATGAGCAGTTCTTC.

A note on this clonotype: A much more abundant neighbour one base away suggests this may be a read error. This chain joins TRBV7-2 and TRBJ2-3, with a weak D call TRBD2 (5 bases). V lost 0 bases to trimming and J lost 10 bases, with 11 bases between them. The CDR3 length is 13 residues. From germline, CDR1 is SGHTA and CDR2 FQGNSA. The CDR3 sequence: CASSLALVGSQYF. In DNA form, the CDR3 reads TGTGCCAGCAGCTTAGCACTAGTGGGATCGCAGTATTTT. Complete variable domain (other parts from reference TRBV7-2 and TRBJ2-3): GAGVSQSPSNKVTEKGKDVELRCDPISGHTALYWYRQSLGQGLEFLIYFQGNSAPDKSGLPSDRFSAERTGGSVSTLTIQRTQQEDSAVYLCASSLALVGSQYFGPGTRLTVL.